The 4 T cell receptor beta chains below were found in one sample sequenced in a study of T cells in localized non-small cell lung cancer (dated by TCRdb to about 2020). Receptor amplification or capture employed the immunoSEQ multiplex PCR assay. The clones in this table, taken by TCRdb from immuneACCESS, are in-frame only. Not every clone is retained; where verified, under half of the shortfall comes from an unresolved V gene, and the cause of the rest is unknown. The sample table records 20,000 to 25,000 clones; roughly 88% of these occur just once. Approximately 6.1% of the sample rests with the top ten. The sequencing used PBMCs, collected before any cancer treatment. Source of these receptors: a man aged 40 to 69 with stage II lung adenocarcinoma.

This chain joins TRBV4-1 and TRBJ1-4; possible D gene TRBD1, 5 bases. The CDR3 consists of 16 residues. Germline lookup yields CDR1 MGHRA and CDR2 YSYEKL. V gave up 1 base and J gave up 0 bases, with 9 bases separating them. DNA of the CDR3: TGCGCCAGCAGCCAAGGGGGGACTTCAACTAATGAAAAACTGTTTTTT. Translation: CASSQGGTSTNEKLFF.

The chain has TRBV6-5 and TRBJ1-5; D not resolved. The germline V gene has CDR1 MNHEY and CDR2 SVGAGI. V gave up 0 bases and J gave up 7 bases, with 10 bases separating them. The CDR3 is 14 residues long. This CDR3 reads CASSYSAGEQPQHF. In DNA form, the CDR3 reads TGTGCCAGCAGTTACTCGGCGGGAGAACAGCCCCAGCATTTT.

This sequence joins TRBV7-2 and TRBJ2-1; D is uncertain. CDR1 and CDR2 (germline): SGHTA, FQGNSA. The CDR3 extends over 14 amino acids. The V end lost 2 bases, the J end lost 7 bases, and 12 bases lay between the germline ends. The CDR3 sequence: CASSLLGRGNEQFF. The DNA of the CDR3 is TGTGCCAGCAGCTTACTAGGCAGAGGAAATGAGCAGTTCTTC.

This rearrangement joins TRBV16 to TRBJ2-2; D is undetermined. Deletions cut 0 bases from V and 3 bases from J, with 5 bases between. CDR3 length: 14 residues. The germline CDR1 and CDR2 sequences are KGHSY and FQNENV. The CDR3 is CASSQSPDTGELFF. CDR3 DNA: TGTGCCAGCAGCCAATCTCCCGACACCGGGGAGCTGTTTTTT.